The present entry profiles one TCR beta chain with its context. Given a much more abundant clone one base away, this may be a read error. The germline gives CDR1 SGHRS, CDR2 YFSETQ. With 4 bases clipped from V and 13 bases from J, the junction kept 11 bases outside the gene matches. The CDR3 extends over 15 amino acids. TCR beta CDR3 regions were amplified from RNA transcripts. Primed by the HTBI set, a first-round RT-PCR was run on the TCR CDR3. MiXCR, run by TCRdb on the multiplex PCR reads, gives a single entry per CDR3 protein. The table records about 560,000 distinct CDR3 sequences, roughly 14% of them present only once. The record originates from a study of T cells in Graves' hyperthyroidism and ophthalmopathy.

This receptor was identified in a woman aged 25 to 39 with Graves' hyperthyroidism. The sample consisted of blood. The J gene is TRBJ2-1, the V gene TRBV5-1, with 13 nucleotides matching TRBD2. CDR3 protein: CASSRGTSGTPAQFF. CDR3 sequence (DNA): TGCGCCAGCAGCCGTGGGACTAGCGGGACCCCGGCCCAGTTCTTC. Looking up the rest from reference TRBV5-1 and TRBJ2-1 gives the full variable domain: KAGVTQTPRYLIKTRGQQVTLSCSPISGHRSVSWYQQTPGQGLQFLFEYFSETQRNKGNFPGRFSGRQFSNSRSEMNVSTLELGDSALYLCASSRGTSGTPAQFFGPGTRLTVL.